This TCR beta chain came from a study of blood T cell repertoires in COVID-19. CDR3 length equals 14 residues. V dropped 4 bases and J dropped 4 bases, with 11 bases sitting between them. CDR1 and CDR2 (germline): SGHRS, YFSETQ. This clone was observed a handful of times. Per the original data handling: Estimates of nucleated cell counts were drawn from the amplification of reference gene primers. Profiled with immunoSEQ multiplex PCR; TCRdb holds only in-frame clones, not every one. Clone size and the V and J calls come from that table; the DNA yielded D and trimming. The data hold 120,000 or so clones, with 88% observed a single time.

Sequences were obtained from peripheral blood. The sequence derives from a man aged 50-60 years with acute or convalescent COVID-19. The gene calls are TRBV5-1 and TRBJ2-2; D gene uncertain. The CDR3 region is CASSPARSTGELFF. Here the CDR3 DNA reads TGCGCCAGCAGCCCAGCTAGGTCCACCGGGGAGCTGTTTTTT.